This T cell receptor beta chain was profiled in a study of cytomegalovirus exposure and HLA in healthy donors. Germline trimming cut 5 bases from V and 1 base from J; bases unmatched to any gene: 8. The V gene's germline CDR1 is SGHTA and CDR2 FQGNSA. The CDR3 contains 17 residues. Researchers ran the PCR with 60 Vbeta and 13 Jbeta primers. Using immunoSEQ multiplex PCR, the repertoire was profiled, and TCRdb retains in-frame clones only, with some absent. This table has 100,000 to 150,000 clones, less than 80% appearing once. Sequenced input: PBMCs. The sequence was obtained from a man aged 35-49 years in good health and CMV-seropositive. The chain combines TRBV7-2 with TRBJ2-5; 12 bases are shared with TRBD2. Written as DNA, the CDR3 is TGTGCCAGCAGCCGTGTGACTAGCGGGGGCTTCCAAGAGACCCAGTACTTC. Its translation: CASSRVTSGGFQETQYF.